The 19 T cell receptor beta chains presented below share a single source sample, sequenced in a study of regulatory T cells in long-lasting Graves disease. Regarding time point: newly diagnosed GD, antithyroid drugs for less than 3 months. With RNA extracted from PBMCs as input, the TCR library was made. The TCR beta library used iRepertoire HTBI primers with Arm-PCR amplification of CDR3. From the multiplex PCR reads, TCRdb called clonotypes with MiXCR, one entry per CDR3 protein. Of more than 350,000 distinct CDR3 sequences detected, 15% appear once; the ten largest clones hold 15% to 20%. These records were also assigned to another study, of T cells in Graves' hyperthyroidism and ophthalmopathy.

The material was peripheral blood mononuclear cells (PBMCs), obtained at new diagnosis, from a patient treated with antithyroid drugs. The receptors shown here come from a woman aged 30 to 39 with Graves disease.

This clonotype occurred many times. V and J are TRBV11-3 and TRBJ2-5; D assignment may be TRBD1 or TRBD2 (6 bases each). Trimming took off 0 bases at V and 5 bases at J, with 16 bases between the two ends. CDR1 is SGHNT, CDR2 YENEEA, per germline. The CDR3 consists of 16 residues. The CDR3: CASSLDKFGGRETQYF. In DNA form, the CDR3 reads TGTGCCAGCAGCTTAGATAAATTCGGGGGCCGGGAGACCCAGTACTTC.

The DNA of the CDR3 is TGTGCCAGCAGTTTATTAACACCTAGCGGGAGTACAGATACGCAGTATTTT. It encodes CASSLLTPSGSTDTQYF. The chain has TRBV27 and TRBJ2-3, with 10 bases identical to TRBD2. CDR1 MNHEY and CDR2 SMNVEV come from the germline V gene (reference sequence). V lost 1 base and J lost 3; bases outside the gene matches: 7. The CDR3 sequence is 17 residues long.

This clonotype was detected a few times. The chain uses TRBV25-1 and TRBJ2-2, with no clear D. Germline lookup yields CDR1 MGHDK and CDR2 SYGVNS. V shed 7 bases and J shed 0 bases, with 12 bases lying between them. CDR3 size: 15 residues. As DNA, the CDR3 is TGTGCCAGCACAATGAGACGCCCGAACACCGGGGAGCTGTTTTTT. Translating it yields CASTMRRPNTGELFF.

This clonotype was detected only once. A read error may produce the germline difference seen at one junction end. This chain connects TRBV6-2 or TRBV6-3 to TRBJ2-7; D remains unclear. Germline V lookup: CDR1 MNHEY, CDR2 SVGEGT. The CDR3 totals 13 residues. The CDR3 DNA is TGTGCCAGCAGTGAAAGTCAGACCTACGAGCAGCACTTC. This translates into CASSESQTYEQHF.

The sample holds a few counts of this clonotype. The chain is built from TRBV7-3 and TRBJ2-7, with TRBD1 matching 8 bases. In germline, CDR1 is SGHTA, CDR2 FQGTGA. The CDR3 has 15 residues. Trimming at V came to 2 bases and at J to 2 bases, leaving 5 bases not matched to a gene. The CDR3 DNA reads as TGTGCCAGCAGCTTAGACAGGGGTTCCACCTACGAGCAGTACTTC. Protein product: CASSLDRGSTYEQYF. Combining the CDR3 with reference TRBV7-3 and TRBJ2-7 gives the whole variable domain GAGVSQTPSNKVTEKGKYVELRCDPISGHTALYWYRQSLGQGPEFLIYFQGTGAADDSGLPNDRFFAVRPEGSVSTLKIQRTERGDSAVYLCASSLDRGSTYEQYFGPGTRLTVT.

In its sample, this clonotype was seen a few times. The V call is TRBV5-1, the J call TRBJ1-2, with TRBD1 identical over 8 bases. CDR1 and CDR2 (germline): SGHRS, YFSETQ. Trimming took 4 bases from V and 8 from J; bases not matched to a gene: 19. There are 17 residues in the CDR3. The CDR3 spells CASSTPSGQGYSMGYTF. The DNA for the CDR3 is TGCGCCAGCAGCACCCCATCCGGACAGGGCTATTCGATGGGCTACACCTTC.

This sequence joins TRBV4-1 and TRBJ2-7; 8 positions agree with TRBD2. Trimming at V came to 0 bases and at J to 4 bases, leaving 11 bases not matched to a gene. Germline CDR1 reads MGHRA; CDR2 reads YSYEKL. The CDR3 totals 17 residues. The chain's CDR3 is CASSQDGRAGQSYEQYF. CDR3 bases: TGCGCCAGCAGCCAAGACGGGAGGGCCGGCCAAAGTTACGAGCAGTACTTC.

The chain has TRBV7-9 and TRBJ1-1; the D is unclear. The CDR3 sequence is 15 residues long. V was cut by 6 bases and J by 1 base, with 15 bases left in between. Per germline, CDR1 SEHNR and CDR2 FQNEAQ (reference sequence). The CDR3 is CASSPRGSQNTEAFF. CDR3 bases: TGTGCCAGCAGTCCCCGAGGAAGTCAGAACACTGAAGCTTTCTTT.

The sample holds many counts of this clonotype. The J gene is TRBJ2-1, the V gene TRBV5-1, with TRBD2 as a possible D gene (6 bases). The CDR3 totals 14 residues. V gave up 2 bases and J gave up 5 bases, with 11 bases separating them. CDR1 SGHRS and CDR2 YFSETQ come from the germline V gene. The CDR3 DNA sequence: TGCGCCAGCAGCTTCCCGCGGGAAAACAATGAGCAGTTCTTC. This codes for CASSFPRENNEQFF.

Ten or more counts support this clonotype. The rearrangement joins TRBV5-1 to TRBJ2-7, with 7 bases matching TRBD1. CDR1 SGHRS and CDR2 YFSETQ come from the germline V gene. This CDR3 region has 14 residues. V was pared by 4 bases and J by 7 bases, with 11 bases of the junction left unmatched. This CDR3 reads CASSLGQPLWEQYF. Here the CDR3 DNA reads TGCGCCAGCAGCCTGGGACAGCCGCTGTGGGAGCAGTACTTC.

This clonotype was counted ten times or more. The V call is TRBV28, the J call TRBJ1-1; no firm D call. V was cut by 7 bases and J by 2 bases, with 8 bases left in between. The CDR3 runs to 12 residues. Per the germline V gene, CDR1 is MDHEN and CDR2 is SYDVKM. The CDR3 is CASTLANTEAFF. The CDR3 region has the DNA TGTGCCAGCACCCTTGCTAACACTGAAGCTTTCTTT.

This clonotype was picked up many times. This sequence joins TRBV5-1 and TRBJ1-1; 11 positions match TRBD1. V shed 7 bases and J 1 base; nucleotides not matched to a gene: 9. The germline V gene encodes CDR1 SGHRS and CDR2 YFSETQ. The CDR3 totals 16 residues. CDR3: CASRPGTGGRNTEAFF. The DNA of the CDR3 is TGCGCCAGCCGTCCCGGGACAGGGGGAAGGAACACTGAAGCTTTCTTT.

This clonotype has only one observation. This chain connects TRBV5-1 to TRBJ1-3; 10 bases match TRBD1. This CDR3 comprises 17 residues. Germline CDR1 is SGHRS and CDR2 is YFSETQ. V was clipped by 4 bases and J by 2 bases; unmatched bases: 9. CDR3: CASSLGTGARTGNTIYF. Here the CDR3 DNA reads TGCGCCAGCAGCCTGGGGACAGGGGCTCGAACTGGAAACACCATATATTTT.

This clonotype was detected a few times. J is TRBJ1-1 and V is TRBV24-1; tentatively, D is TRBD1 (5 bases). The ends were cut back, 9 bases at V and 4 bases at J, with 14 bases in the middle. CDR3 size: 13 residues. The germline gives CDR1 KGHDR, CDR2 SFDVKD. The CDR3 region has the DNA TGTGCCACCCGGGCAGGGTCGGGCACTGAAGCTTTCTTT. Protein sequence: CATRAGSGTEAFF.

Ten or more counts support this clonotype. This chain links TRBV6-2 or TRBV6-3 with TRBJ2-1; 8 bases are shared with TRBD2. The length of the CDR3 is 14 residues. With 5 bases clipped from V and 7 bases from J, the junction kept 7 bases outside the gene matches. Germline assignment: CDR1 MNHEY and CDR2 SVGEGT. The CDR3 nucleotides are TGTGCCAGCAGTGAATTCGGACTAGCAAATGAGCAGTTCTTC. This translates into CASSEFGLANEQFF.

This clonotype has at least ten counts. The rearrangement uses TRBV11-1 and TRBJ1-1; 8 nucleotides align to TRBD1. The junction had 3 bases not matched to a gene; V was cut back by 5 bases and J by 1 base. The CDR3 consists of 14 residues. CDR1 and CDR2 (germline): SGHAT, FQDESV (reference sequence). In nucleotides, the CDR3 is TGTGCCAGCAGCCAGGGGGCAGGGAACACTGAAGCTTTCTTT. Residues: CASSQGAGNTEAFF.

The rearrangement joins TRBV19 to TRBJ1-2; tentatively, D is TRBD1 (5 bases). CDR1 and CDR2 from the germline V gene are LNHDA and SQIVND (reference sequence). The V end was cut by 6 bases, the J end by 8 bases, with 16 bases between. The CDR3 totals 13 residues. The DNA of the CDR3 is TGTGCCAGTAGGGGGACGGGCATACGGGGCTACACCTTC. As protein: CASRGTGIRGYTF. The variable domain in full, with the rest retrieved from reference TRBV19 and TRBJ1-2, is DGGITQSPKYLFRKEGQNVTLSCEQNLNHDAMYWYRQDPGQGLRLIYYSQIVNDFQKGDIAEGYSVSREKKESFPLTVTSAQKNPTAFYLCASRGTGIRGYTFGSGTRLTVV.

This clonotype was recorded at least ten times. This chain connects TRBV3-1 to TRBJ1-5; 11 bases align to TRBD1. There are 17 residues in the CDR3. Trimming removed 1 base from V and 4 bases from J; junction bases left unmatched: 6. Per germline, CDR1 LGHDT and CDR2 YNNKEL (reference sequence). The CDR3 nucleotides read TGTGCCAGCAGCCAAGCTTCGGGACAGGGGGGGAATCAGCCCCAGCATTTT. Translated: CASSQASGQGGNQPQHF. Full variable domain (rest looked up from reference TRBV3-1 and TRBJ1-5): DTAVSQTPKYLVTQMGNDKSIKCEQNLGHDTMYWYKQDSKKFLKIMFSYNNKELIINETVPNRFSPKSPDKAHLNLHINSLELGDSAVYFCASSQASGQGGNQPQHFGDGTRLSIL.

On this clonotype itself: Mismatch with germline at one junction end may stem from a read error. The rearrangement joins TRBV20-1 to TRBJ2-1; 9 bases are a match to TRBD1. The CDR3 length is 14 residues. Germline V CDR1 and CDR2: DFQATT, SNEGSKA (reference sequence). CDR3 region: CSQTGQGSYNEQFF. CDR3 in DNA: TGTTCCCAGACGGGACAGGGATCCTACAATGAGCAGTTCTTC.